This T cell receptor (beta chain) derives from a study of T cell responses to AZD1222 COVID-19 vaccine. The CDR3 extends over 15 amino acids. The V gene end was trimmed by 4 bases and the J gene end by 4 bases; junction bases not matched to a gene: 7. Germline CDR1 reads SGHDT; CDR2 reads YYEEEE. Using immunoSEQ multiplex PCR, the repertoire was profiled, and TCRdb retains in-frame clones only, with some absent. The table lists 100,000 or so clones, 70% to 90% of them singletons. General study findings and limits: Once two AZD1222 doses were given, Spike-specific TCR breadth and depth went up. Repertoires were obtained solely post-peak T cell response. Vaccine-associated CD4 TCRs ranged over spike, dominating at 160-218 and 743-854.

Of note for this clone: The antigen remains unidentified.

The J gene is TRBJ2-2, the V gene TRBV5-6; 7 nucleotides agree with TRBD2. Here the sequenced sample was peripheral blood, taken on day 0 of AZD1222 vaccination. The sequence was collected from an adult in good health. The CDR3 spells CASSLGTTLTGELFF. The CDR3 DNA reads TGTGCCAGCAGCCTCGGGACTACCCTCACCGGGGAGCTGTTTTTT.